A single sample gave rise to the 18 T cell receptor beta chains below, sequenced in a study of tumor-infiltrating lymphocytes in primary liver carcinoma. DNA and RNA were both co-extracted from about 19-30 mg of bulk tissue that had not been sorted. TCR beta cDNA was prepared out of roughly 520 ng total RNA by means of a constant-region primer. Construction of TCR beta libraries relied on three successive nested multiplex PCR rounds employing slightly modified ARM-PCR. TRBV1-TRBV30 forward primers paired with a C-beta reverse primer drove the first two PCR rounds, roughly 9 cycles each. TCRdb called the multiplex PCR reads again in MiXCR, with one record for every CDR3 protein. In the table there are around 99,000 distinct CDR3 sequences, about 70% of which are singletons. Sequenced sample: tumor-adjacent normal liver tissue. The receptors were sampled from a man aged 35 to 55 with primary liver carcinoma and hepatitis B virus infection.

The chain is built from TRBV29-1 and TRBJ2-7; D uncertain. V was cut by 5 bases and J by 4 bases, with 24 bases left in between. The length of the CDR3 is 16 residues. Germline-derived CDR1 and CDR2 are SQVTM and ANQGSEA. The CDR3 protein is CSVSPMLTGKVYEQYF. CDR3 bases: TGCAGCGTTTCTCCCATGCTAACGGGTAAAGTGTACGAGCAGTACTTC.

Details on this clonotype: Its ends do not fully match the called genes, so a read error is possible. V and J are TRBV5-1 and TRBJ2-2; perhaps D is TRBD1 or TRBD2 (6 bases each). The CDR3 has 16 amino acids. From germline, CDR1 is SGHRS and CDR2 YFSETQ. CDR3 bases: TGCGCCAACAGCTTGGGTTTGGGGGGCCTCACCGGGGAGCTGTTTTTT. Amino acids: CANSLGLGGLTGELFF.

Comments on this clonotype: Since a much larger clone is just one base distant, this may be a read error. The rearrangement joins TRBV10-3 to TRBJ1-5; 9 positions match TRBD1. The CDR3 is 14 residues long. Losses at the gene ends were 6 bases for V and 6 bases for J; bases not matched to a gene: 6. The V gene's germline CDR1 is ENHRY and CDR2 SYGVKD. CDR3 in amino acids: CAISGDRDLQPQHF. The CDR3 DNA reads as TGTGCCATCAGCGGGGACAGGGATCTTCAGCCCCAGCATTTT.

The chain joins TRBV28 to TRBJ2-3; perhaps TRBD2 as D (5 bases). CDR1 is MDHEN and CDR2 is SYDVKM in the germline V gene. The V and J ends lost 7 bases and 3 bases respectively, with 8 bases between them. The length of the CDR3 is 12 residues. DNA of the CDR3: TGTGCCAGCAAGGAGGCGACAGATACGCAGTATTTT. Translating gives CASKEATDTQYF.

This clonotype turned up a few times. One end of the junction fails to match germline, which may point to a read error. The chain is built from TRBV19 and TRBJ2-5; no reliable D call. This CDR3 region has 12 residues. The V gene's germline CDR1 is LNHDA and CDR2 SQIVND (reference sequence). In DNA, the CDR3 is TGTGCCAGTAGTCTTTGGATGCAGACCCAGTATTTC. This encodes CASSLWMQTQYF.

This clonotype was counted ten times or more. The CDR3 nucleotides read TGTGCCAGCAGCCGGAGTGGGACAGGGGGACTCACAGATACGCAGTATTTT. Translated: CASSRSGTGGLTDTQYF. The rearrangement uses TRBV5-5 and TRBJ2-3; 11 bases are a match to TRBD1. The germline V gene encodes CDR1 SGHKS and CDR2 YYEKEE (reference sequence). The V segment lost 4 bases and the J segment 2 bases; nucleotides outside the gene matches: 9. CDR3 length equals 17 residues.

This clonotype was counted many times. The V and J genes are TRBV6-1 and TRBJ2-4; tentatively, D is TRBD1 (6 bases). The CDR3 is 18 amino acids. Germline loops: CDR1 MNHNS, CDR2 SASEGT. V lost 6 bases, J lost 0 bases, and 21 bases lay in between. The CDR3 sequence: CASRPTGGTVQAKNIQYF. CDR3 nucleotide sequence: TGTGCCAGCAGGCCGACAGGCGGAACTGTTCAAGCCAAAAACATTCAGTACTTC.

The chain employs TRBV7-3 and TRBJ2-4; TRBD1 might be the D (5 bases). The germline CDR1 and CDR2 sequences are SGHTA and FQGTGA. CDR3 size: 13 residues. Trimming stripped 2 bases from V and 5 bases from J, with 7 bases between. CDR3 region: CASSLDRQNIQYF. CDR3 DNA: TGTGCCAGCAGCTTAGACAGACAAAACATTCAGTACTTC.

Turning to this clonotype: A read error may produce the germline difference seen at one junction end. The chain joins TRBV18 to TRBJ2-7; 9 bases agree with TRBD1. Germline V CDR1 and CDR2: KGHSH, LQKENI. The length of the CDR3 is 16 residues. The CDR3 DNA is TGTGCCAGCTCACGGCGATGGGACAGGGAAGACCACCATCAGTATTTC. Protein product: CASSRRWDREDHHQYF. Combining the CDR3 with reference TRBV18 and TRBJ2-7 gives the whole variable domain NAGVMQNPRHLVRRRGQEARLRCSPMKGHSHVYWYRQLPEEGLKFMVYLQKENIIDESGMPKERFSAEFPKEGPSILRIQQVVRGDSAAYFCASSRRWDREDHHQYFGPGTRLTVT.

This clonotype was recorded many times. This chain joins TRBV28 and TRBJ1-6; D possibly corresponds to TRBD1 (5 bases). The CDR3 runs 14 residues. V was cut by 6 bases and J by 11 bases, with 17 bases left in between. CDR1 and CDR2 from the germline V gene are MDHEN and SYDVKM. The CDR3 nucleotides are TGTGCCAGCAGCCCCAGCAGGGAGAAGGCACCCCTCCACTTT. It is translated as CASSPSREKAPLHF.

This clonotype was detected ten times or more. The chain carries TRBV5-6 and TRBJ1-1; D gene ambiguous. This CDR3 comprises 13 residues. Trimming took off 0 bases at V and 7 bases at J, with 10 bases between the two ends. The germline gives CDR1 SGHDT, CDR2 YYEEEE. The CDR3 loop reads CASSLGSEGEAFF. The CDR3 region has the DNA TGTGCCAGCAGCTTGGGGAGTGAAGGTGAAGCTTTCTTT.

Worth noting for this clonotype: One junction end does not reproduce the germline sequence, and a read error may be involved. The chain recombines TRBV11-2 with TRBJ2-5, with no clear D. CDR1 is SGHAT and CDR2 is FQNNGV in the germline V gene. The CDR3 totals 13 residues. This CDR3 reads CANSLESEETQYF. CDR3 in DNA: TGTGCCAACAGCTTAGAGTCCGAAGAGACCCAGTACTTC.

In its sample, this clonotype was seen a few times. This sequence may be a read error, since a much larger clone differs from it by one base. The J gene is TRBJ2-1, the V gene TRBV6-6; TRBD1 matches 7 bases. Germline CDR1 and CDR2: MNHNY and SVGAGI (reference sequence). CDR3 size: 13 residues. The CDR3 loop reads CVSGIGGGDEQFF. The CDR3 bases are TGTGTCAGCGGAATAGGGGGCGGCGATGAGCAGTTCTTC.

This clonotype showed up just a few times. This clone may be a read error of a much larger clone one base away. CDR3 sequence (DNA): TGTGCCAGCAGACTCGGGACAGAGGCGGGCAATCAGCCCCAGCATTTT. Protein product: CASRLGTEAGNQPQHF. This chain joins TRBV6-1 and TRBJ1-5; 7 nucleotides line up with TRBD1. The CDR3 loop spans 16 amino acids. Trimming removed 6 bases from V and 2 bases from J; junction bases left unmatched: 10. Germline CDR1 is MNHNS and CDR2 is SASEGT.

About this clonotype itself: One end of the junction does not line up with germline, which may come from a read error. This chain uses TRBV30 with TRBJ1-1; D unresolved. CDR3 length equals 12 residues. Germline lookup yields CDR1 GTSNPN and CDR2 SVGIG (reference sequence). CDR3 loop: CAWTPGNPEAFF. CDR3 DNA sequence: TGTGCCTGGACGCCCGGGAACCCTGAAGCTTTCTTT.

Of note for this clonotype: A much larger clone differs from this one at a single base, so this may be a read error. The V call is TRBV14, the J call TRBJ2-1; 10 bases agree with TRBD1. Germline CDR1 and CDR2: SGHDN and FVKESK. This CDR3 contains 15 residues. J gave up 8 bases and V 5 bases, and 9 bases lay outside the gene matches. The CDR3 bases are TGTGCCAGCAGCTTGATCGTGACAGGGGGCGATGAGCAGTTCTTC. It specifies CASSLIVTGGDEQFF.

Comment on this clonotype: At one of its ends the junction is not consistent with the germline gene, which may arise from a read error. The CDR3 sequence is CAGSPDPSGKNIQYF. The CDR3 nucleotides are TGTGCCGGCAGCCCTGACCCTTCGGGCAAAAACATTCAGTACTTC. V gene TRBV11-1 combines with J gene TRBJ2-4; D unresolved. The CDR3 contains 15 residues. Germline V gene sequence: CDR1 SGHAT, CDR2 FQDESV (reference sequence). The full variable domain, in which reference TRBV11-1 and TRBJ2-4 provide the parts outside the CDR3, is EAEVAQSPRYKITEKSQAVAFWCDPISGHATLYWYRQILGQGPELLVQFQDESVVDDSQLPKDRFSAERLKGVDSTLKIQPAELGDSAMYLCAGSPDPSGKNIQYFGAGTRLSVL.

As regards this clonotype: This clone may be a read error of a much larger clone one base away. The chain joins TRBV10-3 to TRBJ2-5; 12 nucleotides align to TRBD2. The CDR3 is made up of 14 amino acids. CDR1 ENHRY and CDR2 SYGVKD come from the germline V gene. The CDR3 region is CAIRRTSGEETQNF. CDR3 bases: TGTGCCATCAGGAGGACTAGCGGGGAAGAGACCCAGAACTTC.